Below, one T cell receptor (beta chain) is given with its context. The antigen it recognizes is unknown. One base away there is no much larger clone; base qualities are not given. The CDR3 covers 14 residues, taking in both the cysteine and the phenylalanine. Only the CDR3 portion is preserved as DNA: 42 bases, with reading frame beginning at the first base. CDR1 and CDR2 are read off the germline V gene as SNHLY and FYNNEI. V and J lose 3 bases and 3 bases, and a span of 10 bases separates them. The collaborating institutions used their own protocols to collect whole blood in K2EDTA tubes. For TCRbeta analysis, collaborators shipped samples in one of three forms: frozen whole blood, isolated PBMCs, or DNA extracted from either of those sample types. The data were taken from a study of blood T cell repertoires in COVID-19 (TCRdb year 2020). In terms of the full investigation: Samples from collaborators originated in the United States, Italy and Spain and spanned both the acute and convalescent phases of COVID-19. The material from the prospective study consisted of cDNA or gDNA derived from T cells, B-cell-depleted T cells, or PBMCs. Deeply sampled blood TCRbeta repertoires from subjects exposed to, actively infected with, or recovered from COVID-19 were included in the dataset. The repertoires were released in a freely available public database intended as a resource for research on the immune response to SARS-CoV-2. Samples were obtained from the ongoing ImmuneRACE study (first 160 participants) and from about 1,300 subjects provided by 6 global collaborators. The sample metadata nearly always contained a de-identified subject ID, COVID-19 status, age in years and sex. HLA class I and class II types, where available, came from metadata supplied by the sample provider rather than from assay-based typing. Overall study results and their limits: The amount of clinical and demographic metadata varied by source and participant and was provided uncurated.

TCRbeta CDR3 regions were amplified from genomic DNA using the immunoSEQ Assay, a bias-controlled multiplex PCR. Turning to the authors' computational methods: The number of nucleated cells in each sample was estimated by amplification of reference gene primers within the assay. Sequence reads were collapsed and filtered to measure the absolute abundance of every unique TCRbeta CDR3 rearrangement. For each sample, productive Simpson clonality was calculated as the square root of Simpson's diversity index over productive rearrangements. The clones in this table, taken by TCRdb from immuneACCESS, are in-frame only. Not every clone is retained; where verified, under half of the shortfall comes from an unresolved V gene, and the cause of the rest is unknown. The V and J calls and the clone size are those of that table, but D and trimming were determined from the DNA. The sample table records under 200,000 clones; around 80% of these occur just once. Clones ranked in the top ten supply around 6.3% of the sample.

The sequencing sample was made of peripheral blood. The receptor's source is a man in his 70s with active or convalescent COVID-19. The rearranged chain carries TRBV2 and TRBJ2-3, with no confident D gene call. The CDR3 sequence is CASSDRFSTDTQYF. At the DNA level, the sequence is TGTGCCAGCAGTGATCGTTTTTCGACAGATACGCAGTATTTT.